The sequence of this TCR beta chain was determined in a study of long-term antiretroviral therapy in people with HIV. There was at least one pre-ART PBMC sample for each donor, plus at least two post-ART PBMC samples. Version v3.0 of the immunoSEQ assay ran at survey level. Repertoires were generated with immunoSEQ multiplex PCR, while TCRdb's copy carries only in-frame clones and drops some. The sample lists 30,000 to 40,000 clones, 75% to 90% occurring once. This CDR3 has 15 residues. V was clipped by 6 bases and J by 8 bases, with 23 bases between them. Looked up from germline, CDR1 is LGHNT and CDR2 is FRNRAP.

The sequence came from a man aged 18 to 29 with HIV. V usage is TRBV12-5 and J usage is TRBJ2-7, with D perhaps matching TRBD2 (6 bases). Specimen: unsorted PBMCs, collected 1 year after starting antiretroviral therapy. CDR3 bases: TGTGCTAGTGGGGGAGAAGTAACAACACGCGGGAAGCAGTACTTC. Its protein is CASGGEVTTRGKQYF.